The following is a T cell receptor (beta chain) sequence with its context. This sample was taken from a study of cytomegalovirus exposure and HLA in healthy donors. Germline V lookup: CDR1 SEHNR, CDR2 FQNEAQ (reference sequence). The CDR3 sequence is 12 residues long. V was trimmed by 5 bases and J by 4 bases, leaving 9 bases between them. PCR was performed using 60 Vbeta and 13 Jbeta primers. This table comes from immunoSEQ multiplex PCR, and its TCRdb copy is limited to in-frame clones, with some not included. The data show about 180,000 clones, 77% seen once. Sample: PBMCs. The V gene is TRBV7-9, the J gene TRBJ2-7; possibly TRBD1 for D (6 bases). The receptor's source is a man in his late teens or twenties in good health and CMV-seronegative. The CDR3 DNA is TGTGCCAGCAGCACTCAGGGGTACGAGCAGTACTTC. It yields the protein CASSTQGYEQYF.